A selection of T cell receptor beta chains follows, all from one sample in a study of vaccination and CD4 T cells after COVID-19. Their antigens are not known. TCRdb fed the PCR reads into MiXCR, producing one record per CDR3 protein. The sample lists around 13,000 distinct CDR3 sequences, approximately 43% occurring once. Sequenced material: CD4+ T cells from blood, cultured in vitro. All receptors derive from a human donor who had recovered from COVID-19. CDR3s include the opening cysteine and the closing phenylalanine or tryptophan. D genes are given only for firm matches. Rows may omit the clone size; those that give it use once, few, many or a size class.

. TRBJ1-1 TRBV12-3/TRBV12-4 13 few CASTRTMNTEAFF TGTGCCAGCACCAGGACGATGAACACTGAAGCTTTCTTT
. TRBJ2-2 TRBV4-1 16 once CASSQPQDRSTGELFF TGCGCCAGCAGCCAACCCCAAGACAGATCCACCGGGGAGCTGTTTTTT
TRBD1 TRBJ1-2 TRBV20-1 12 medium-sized CSADRQGDGYTF TGCAGTGCTGATAGACAGGGTGATGGCTACACCTTC
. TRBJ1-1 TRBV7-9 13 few CASSLGQLTEAFF TGTGCCAGCAGCTTGGGCCAGCTCACTGAAGCTTTCTTT
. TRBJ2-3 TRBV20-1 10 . CSVSEDTQYF TGCAGTGTTAGCGAGGATACGCAGTATTTT
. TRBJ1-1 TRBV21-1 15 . CASTGIELRNTEAFF TGTGCCAGTACCGGGATCGAGCTAAGGAACACTGAAGCTTTCTTT
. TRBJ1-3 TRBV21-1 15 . CASIGRTFSGNTIYF TGTGCCAGCATCGGCCGAACCTTCTCTGGAAACACCATATATTTT
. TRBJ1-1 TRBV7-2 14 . CASSLELAHTEAFF TGTGCCAGCAGCTTAGAGCTGGCGCACACTGAAGCTTTCTTT
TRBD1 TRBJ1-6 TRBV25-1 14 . CASSGGQANSPLHF TGTGCCAGCAGTGGCGGACAGGCTAATTCACCCCTCCACTTT
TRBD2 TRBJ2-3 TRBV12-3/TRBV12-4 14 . CASSSSGRAAAQYF TGTGCCAGCAGCTCCAGCGGGAGGGCCGCGGCGCAGTATTTT
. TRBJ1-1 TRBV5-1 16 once CASSLNRQDGITEAFF TGCGCCAGCAGCCTAAACCGACAGGATGGGATCACTGAAGCTTTCTTT
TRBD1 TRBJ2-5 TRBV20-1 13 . CSADDRGRETQYF TGCAGTGCTGACGACAGGGGGAGAGAGACCCAGTACTTC
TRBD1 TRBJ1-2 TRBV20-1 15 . CSAVSRDSVVAGYTF TGCAGTGCCGTAAGCCGGGACAGTGTTGTCGCTGGCTACACCTTC
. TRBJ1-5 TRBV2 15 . CAGSGGLRPNQPQHF TGTGCCGGCAGTGGTGGACTAAGGCCTAATCAGCCCCAGCATTTT
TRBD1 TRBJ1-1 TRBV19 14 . CASSGWTGSTEAFF TGTGCCAGTAGTGGTTGGACAGGGAGCACTGAAGCTTTCTTT
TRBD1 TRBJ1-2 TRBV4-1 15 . CASRDRQGPTYGYTF TGCGCCAGCAGGGACAGGCAGGGGCCAACCTATGGCTACACCTTC
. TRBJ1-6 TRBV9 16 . CASSVGGTRGNSPLHF TGTGCCAGCAGCGTAGGGGGGACCCGAGGGAATTCACCCCTCCACTTT
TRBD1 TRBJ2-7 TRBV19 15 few CASSAMTGSPYEQYF TGTGCCAGTAGTGCAATGACAGGGTCACCCTACGAGCAGTACTTC
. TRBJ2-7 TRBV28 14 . CASSRTPLSYEQYF TGTGCCAGCAGTCGGACACCCCTCTCCTACGAGCAGTACTTC
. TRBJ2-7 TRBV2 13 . CASSEGKNYEQYF TGTGCCAGCAGTGAAGGGAAGAACTACGAGCAGTACTTC
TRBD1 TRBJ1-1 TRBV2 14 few CASTRTGRNTEAFF TGTGCCAGCACGCGGACAGGTAGGAACACTGAAGCTTTCTTT
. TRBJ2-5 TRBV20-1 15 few CSARDVRRETETQYF TGCAGTGCTAGAGATGTGCGACGGGAGACAGAGACCCAGTACTTC
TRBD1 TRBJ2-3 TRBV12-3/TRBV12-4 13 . CASSLQGEDTQYF TGTGCCAGCAGCCTACAGGGGGAAGATACGCAGTATTTT
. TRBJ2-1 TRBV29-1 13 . CSVEETAYNEQFF TGCAGCGTTGAAGAGACAGCCTACAATGAGCAGTTCTTC
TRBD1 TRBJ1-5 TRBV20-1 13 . CSAITGDGQPQHF TGCAGTGCTATTACAGGGGACGGTCAGCCCCAGCATTTT
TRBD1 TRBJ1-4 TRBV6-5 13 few CASSSGGGKKLFF TGTGCCAGCAGTTCAGGGGGCGGGAAAAAACTGTTTTTT
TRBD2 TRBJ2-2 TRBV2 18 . CASSVGLAGGPGAGELFF TGTGCCAGCAGTGTGGGACTAGCGGGAGGGCCGGGAGCCGGGGAGCTGTTTTTT
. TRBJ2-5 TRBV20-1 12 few CSATPPTLSQYF TGCAGTGCCACCCCCCCTACTTTGTCACAGTACTTC
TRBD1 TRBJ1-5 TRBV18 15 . CASSITGTGDQPQHF TGTGCCAGCTCAATTACTGGGACAGGGGATCAGCCCCAGCATTTT
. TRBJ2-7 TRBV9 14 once CASSVAQDSDEQYF TGTGCCAGCAGCGTAGCCCAGGATAGCGACGAGCAGTACTTC
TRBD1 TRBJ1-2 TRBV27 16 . CASSPRAGGMNYGYTF TGTGCCAGCAGTCCCCGGGCAGGGGGCATGAACTATGGCTACACCTTC
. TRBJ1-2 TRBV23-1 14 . CASSQNRANYGYTF TGCGCCAGCAGTCAGAACCGAGCTAACTATGGCTACACCTTC
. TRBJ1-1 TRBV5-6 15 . CASSLVQGGNTEAFF TGTGCCAGCAGCTTGGTCCAGGGCGGAAACACTGAAGCTTTCTTT
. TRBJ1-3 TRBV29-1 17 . CSVVTGDLGDSGNTIYF TGCAGCGTTGTCACCGGCGACCTGGGAGATTCTGGAAACACCATATATTTT
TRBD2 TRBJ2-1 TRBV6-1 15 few CASSELAGSYNEQFF TGTGCCAGCAGTGAACTAGCGGGCTCCTACAATGAGCAGTTCTTC
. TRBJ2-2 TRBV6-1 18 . CASPLSSYHETNTGELFF TGTGCCAGCCCTTTATCAAGTTATCACGAAACGAACACCGGGGAGCTGTTTTTT
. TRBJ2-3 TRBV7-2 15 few CASSLGWGVGNTQYF TGTGCCAGCAGCTTAGGATGGGGGGTGGGAAATACGCAGTATTTT
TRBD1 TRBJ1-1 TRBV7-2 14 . CASSLKGARTEAFF TGTGCCAGCAGCTTAAAGGGGGCGAGGACTGAAGCTTTCTTT
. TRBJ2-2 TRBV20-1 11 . CSARGTGELFF TGCAGTGCTAGGGGGACCGGGGAGCTGTTTTTT
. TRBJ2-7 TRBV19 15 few CASSIGAGRPHEQYF TGTGCCAGTAGTATCGGGGCGGGAAGGCCCCACGAGCAGTACTTC
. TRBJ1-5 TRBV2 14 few CASSLDRVNQPQHF TGTGCCAGCAGTTTAGACCGAGTCAATCAGCCCCAGCATTTT
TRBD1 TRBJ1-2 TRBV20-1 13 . CSASVRGNYGYTF TGCAGTGCTAGTGTCAGGGGGAACTATGGCTACACCTTC
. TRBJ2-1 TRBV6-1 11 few CASSLENEQFF TGTGCCAGCAGCCTGGAGAATGAGCAGTTCTTC
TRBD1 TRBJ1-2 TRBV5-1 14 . CASSSTGSNYGYTF TGCGCCAGCAGCTCGACAGGGTCCAACTATGGCTACACCTTC